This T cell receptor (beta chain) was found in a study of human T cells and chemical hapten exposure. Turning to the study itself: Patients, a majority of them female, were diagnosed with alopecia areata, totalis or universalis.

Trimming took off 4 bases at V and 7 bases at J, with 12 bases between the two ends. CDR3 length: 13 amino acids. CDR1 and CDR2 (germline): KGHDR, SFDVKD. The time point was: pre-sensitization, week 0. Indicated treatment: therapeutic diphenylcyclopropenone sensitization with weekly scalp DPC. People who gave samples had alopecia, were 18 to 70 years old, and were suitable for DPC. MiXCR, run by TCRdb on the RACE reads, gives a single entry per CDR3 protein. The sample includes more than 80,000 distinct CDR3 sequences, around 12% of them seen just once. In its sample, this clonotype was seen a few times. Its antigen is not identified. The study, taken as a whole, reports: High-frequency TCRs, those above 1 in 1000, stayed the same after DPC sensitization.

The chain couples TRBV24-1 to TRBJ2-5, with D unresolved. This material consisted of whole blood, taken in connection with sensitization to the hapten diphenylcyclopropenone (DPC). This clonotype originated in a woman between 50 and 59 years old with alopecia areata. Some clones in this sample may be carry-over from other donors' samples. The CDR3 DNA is TGTGCCACCAGTGAGTCCCTCTCAAGGACCCAGTACTTC. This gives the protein CATSESLSRTQYF.